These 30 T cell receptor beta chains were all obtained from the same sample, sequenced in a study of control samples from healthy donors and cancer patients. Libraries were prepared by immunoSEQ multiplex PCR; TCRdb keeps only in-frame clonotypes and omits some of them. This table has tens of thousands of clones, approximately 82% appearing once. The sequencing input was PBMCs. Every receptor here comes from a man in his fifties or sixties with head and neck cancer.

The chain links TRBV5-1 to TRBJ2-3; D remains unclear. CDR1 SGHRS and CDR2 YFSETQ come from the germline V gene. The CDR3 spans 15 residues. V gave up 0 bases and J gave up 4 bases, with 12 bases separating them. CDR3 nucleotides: TGCGCCAGCAGCTTGGACGGATTCTTTGCAGATACGCAGTATTTT. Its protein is CASSLDGFFADTQYF.

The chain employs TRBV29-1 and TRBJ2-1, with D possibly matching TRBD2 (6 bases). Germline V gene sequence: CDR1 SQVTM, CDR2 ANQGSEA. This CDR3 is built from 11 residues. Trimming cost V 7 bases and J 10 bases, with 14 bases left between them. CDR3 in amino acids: CSGGEVDEQFF. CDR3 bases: TGCAGCGGGGGGGAGGTGGACGAGCAGTTCTTC.

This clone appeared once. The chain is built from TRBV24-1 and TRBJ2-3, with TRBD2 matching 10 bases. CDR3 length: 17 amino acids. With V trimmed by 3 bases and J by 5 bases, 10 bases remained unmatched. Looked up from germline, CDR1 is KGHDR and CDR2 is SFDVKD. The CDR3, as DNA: TGTGCCACCAGTGATAGTAGGGTAGCGGGAGGATTAGATACGCAGTATTTT. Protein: CATSDSRVAGGLDTQYF.

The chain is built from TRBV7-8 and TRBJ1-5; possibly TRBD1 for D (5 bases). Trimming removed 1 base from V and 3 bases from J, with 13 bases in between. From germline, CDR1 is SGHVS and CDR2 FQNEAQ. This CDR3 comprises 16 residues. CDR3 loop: CASSLGGRAFNQPQHF. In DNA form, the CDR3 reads TGTGCCAGCAGCTTAGGAGGCAGGGCTTTCAATCAGCCCCAGCATTTT.

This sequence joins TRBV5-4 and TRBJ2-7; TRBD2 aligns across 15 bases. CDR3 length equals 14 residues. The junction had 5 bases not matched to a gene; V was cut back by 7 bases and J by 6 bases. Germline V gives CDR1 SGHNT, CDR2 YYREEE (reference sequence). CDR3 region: CASGGLAGGGEQYF. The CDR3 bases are TGTGCCAGCGGCGGACTAGCGGGAGGGGGCGAGCAGTACTTC.

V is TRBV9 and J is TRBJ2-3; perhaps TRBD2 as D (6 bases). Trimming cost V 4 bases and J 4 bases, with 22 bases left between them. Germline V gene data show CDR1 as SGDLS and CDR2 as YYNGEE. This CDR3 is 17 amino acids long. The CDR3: CASSTTGTRTPSDTQYF. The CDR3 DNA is TGTGCCAGCAGCACCACCGGGACTCGCACCCCCTCAGATACGCAGTATTTT. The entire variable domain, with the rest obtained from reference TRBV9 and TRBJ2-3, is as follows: DSGVTQTPKHLITATGQRVTLRCSPRSGDLSVYWYQQSLDQGLQFLIQYYNGEERAKGNILERFSAQQFPDLHSELNLSSLELGDSALYFCASSTTGTRTPSDTQYFGPGTRLTVL.

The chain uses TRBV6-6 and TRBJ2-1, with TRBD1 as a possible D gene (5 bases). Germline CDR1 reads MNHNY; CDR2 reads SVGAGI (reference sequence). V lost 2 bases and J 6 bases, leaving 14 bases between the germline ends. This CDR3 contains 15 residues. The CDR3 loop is CASSYPGHPANEQFF. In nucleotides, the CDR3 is TGTGCCAGCAGTTACCCTGGACACCCGGCCAATGAGCAGTTCTTC.

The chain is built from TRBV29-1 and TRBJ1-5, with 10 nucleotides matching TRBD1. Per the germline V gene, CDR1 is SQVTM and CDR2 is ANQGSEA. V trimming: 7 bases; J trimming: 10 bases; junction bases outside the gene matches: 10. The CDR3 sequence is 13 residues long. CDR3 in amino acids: CSAGTGEGRPQHF. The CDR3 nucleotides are TGCAGCGCCGGGACAGGGGAGGGTAGACCCCAGCATTTT.

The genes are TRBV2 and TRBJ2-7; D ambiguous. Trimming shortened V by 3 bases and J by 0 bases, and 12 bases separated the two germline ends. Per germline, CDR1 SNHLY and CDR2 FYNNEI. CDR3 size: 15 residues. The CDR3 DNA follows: TGTGCCAGCAGTGACGTGACGGGTGTCTCCTACGAGCAGTACTTC. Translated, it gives CASSDVTGVSYEQYF.

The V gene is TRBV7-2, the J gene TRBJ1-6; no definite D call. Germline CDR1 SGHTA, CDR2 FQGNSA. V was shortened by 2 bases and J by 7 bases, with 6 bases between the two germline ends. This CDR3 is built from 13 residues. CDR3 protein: CASSLRLNSPLHF. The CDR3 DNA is TGTGCCAGCAGCTTACGCCTGAATTCACCCCTCCACTTT. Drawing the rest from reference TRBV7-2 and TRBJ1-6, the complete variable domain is GAGVSQSPSNKVTEKGKDVELRCDPISGHTALYWYRQSLGQGLEFLIYFQGNSAPDKSGLPSDRFSAERTGGSVSTLTIQRTQQEDSAVYLCASSLRLNSPLHFGNGTRLTVT.

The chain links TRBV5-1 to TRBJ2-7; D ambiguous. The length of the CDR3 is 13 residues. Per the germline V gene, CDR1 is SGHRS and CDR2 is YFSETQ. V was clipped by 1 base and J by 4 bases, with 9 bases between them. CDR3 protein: CASSLNLGYEQYF. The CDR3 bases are TGCGCCAGCAGCTTGAATTTGGGTTACGAGCAGTACTTC.

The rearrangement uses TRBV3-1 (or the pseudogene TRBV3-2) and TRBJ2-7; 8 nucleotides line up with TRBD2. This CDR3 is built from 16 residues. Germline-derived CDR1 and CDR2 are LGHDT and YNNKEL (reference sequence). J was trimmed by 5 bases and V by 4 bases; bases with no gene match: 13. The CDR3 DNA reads TGTGCCAGCAGCCTCCCGGGGGGGAGGGGGAAAGACGAGCAGTACTTC. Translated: CASSLPGGRGKDEQYF.

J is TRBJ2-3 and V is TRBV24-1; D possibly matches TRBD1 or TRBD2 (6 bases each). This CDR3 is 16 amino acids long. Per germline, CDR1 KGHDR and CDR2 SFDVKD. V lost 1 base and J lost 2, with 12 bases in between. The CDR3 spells CATSDLQGGNTDTQYF. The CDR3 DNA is TGTGCCACCAGTGATTTACAGGGCGGGAACACAGATACGCAGTATTTT.

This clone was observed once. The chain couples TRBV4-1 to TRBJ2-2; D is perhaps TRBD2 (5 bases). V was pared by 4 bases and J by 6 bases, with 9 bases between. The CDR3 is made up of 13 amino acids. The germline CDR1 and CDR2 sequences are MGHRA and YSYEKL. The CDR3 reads CASSLGVPGELFF. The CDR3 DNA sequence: TGCGCCAGCAGCCTCGGGGTCCCCGGGGAGCTGTTTTTT.

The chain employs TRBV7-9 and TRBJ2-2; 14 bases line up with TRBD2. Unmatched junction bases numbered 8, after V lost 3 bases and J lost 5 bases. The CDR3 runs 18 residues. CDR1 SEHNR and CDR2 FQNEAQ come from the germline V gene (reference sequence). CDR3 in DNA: TGTGCCAGCAGCTTGGCAGCGACTAGCGGGAGGGTAACCGGGGAGCTGTTTTTT. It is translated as CASSLAATSGRVTGELFF.

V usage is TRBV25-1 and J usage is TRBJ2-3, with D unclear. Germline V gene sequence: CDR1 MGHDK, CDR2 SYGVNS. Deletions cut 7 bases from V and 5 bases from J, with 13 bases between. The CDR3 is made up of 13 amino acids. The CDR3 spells CASTPYQIDTQYF. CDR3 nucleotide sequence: TGTGCCAGCACTCCCTACCAGATAGATACGCAGTATTTT.

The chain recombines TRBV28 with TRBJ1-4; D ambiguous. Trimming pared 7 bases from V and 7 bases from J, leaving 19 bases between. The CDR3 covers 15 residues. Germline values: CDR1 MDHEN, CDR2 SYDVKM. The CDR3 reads CASNLQAGGPEKLFF. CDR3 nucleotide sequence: TGTGCCAGCAATCTTCAGGCCGGAGGGCCTGAAAAACTGTTTTTT.

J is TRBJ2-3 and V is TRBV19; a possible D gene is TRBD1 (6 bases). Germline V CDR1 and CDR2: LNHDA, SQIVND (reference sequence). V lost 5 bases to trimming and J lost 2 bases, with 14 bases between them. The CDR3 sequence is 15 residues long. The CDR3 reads CASSAWGRDTDTQYF. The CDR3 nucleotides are TGTGCCAGTAGTGCGTGGGGGCGCGACACAGATACGCAGTATTTT.

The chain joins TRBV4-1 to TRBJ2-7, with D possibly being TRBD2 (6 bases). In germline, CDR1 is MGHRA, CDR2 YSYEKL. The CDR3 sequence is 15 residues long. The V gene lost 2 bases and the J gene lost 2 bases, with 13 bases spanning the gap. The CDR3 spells CASSQFGTLPYEQYF. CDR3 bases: TGCGCCAGCAGCCAATTTGGGACTCTCCCCTACGAGCAGTACTTC.

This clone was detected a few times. DNA of the CDR3: TGTGCCACCACGAGGAACACTGAAGCTTTCTTT. This encodes CATTRNTEAFF. V gene TRBV28 combines with J gene TRBJ1-1, with unresolved D. Deletions cut 10 bases from V and 1 base from J, with 7 bases between. Per the germline V gene, CDR1 is MDHEN and CDR2 is SYDVKM. The CDR3 covers 11 residues.

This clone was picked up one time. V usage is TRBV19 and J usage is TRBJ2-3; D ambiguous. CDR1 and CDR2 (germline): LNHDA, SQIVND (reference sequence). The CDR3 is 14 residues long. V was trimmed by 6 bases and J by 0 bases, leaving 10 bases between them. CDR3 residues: CASREQPSTDTQYF. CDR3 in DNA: TGTGCCAGTAGAGAGCAGCCTAGCACAGATACGCAGTATTTT. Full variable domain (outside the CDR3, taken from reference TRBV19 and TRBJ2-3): DGGITQSPKYLFRKEGQNVTLSCEQNLNHDAMYWYRQDPGQGLRLIYYSQIVNDFQKGDIAEGYSVSREKKESFPLTVTSAQKNPTAFYLCASREQPSTDTQYFGPGTRLTVL.

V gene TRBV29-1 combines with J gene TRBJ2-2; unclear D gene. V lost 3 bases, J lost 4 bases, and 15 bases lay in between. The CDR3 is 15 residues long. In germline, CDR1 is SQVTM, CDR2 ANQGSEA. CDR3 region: CSVDGLLGPTGELFF. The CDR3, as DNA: TGCAGCGTTGATGGCTTACTTGGACCCACCGGGGAGCTGTTTTTT.

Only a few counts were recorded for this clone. The CDR3 DNA reads as TGTGCCAGCAGTTCGGGACAGAACACTGAAGCTTTCTTT. This gives the protein CASSSGQNTEAFF. V is TRBV28 and J is TRBJ1-1; a possible D gene is TRBD1 (6 bases). Germline CDR1 and CDR2: MDHEN and SYDVKM. Trimming took 4 bases from V and 1 from J, leaving 7 bases between them. The CDR3 sequence is 13 residues long.

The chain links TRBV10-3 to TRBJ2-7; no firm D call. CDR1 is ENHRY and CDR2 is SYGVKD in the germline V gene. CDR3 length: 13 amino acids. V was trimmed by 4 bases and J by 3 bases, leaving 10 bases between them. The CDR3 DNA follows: TGTGCCATCAGTGCCCAGGTGGACTACGAGCAGTACTTC. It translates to CAISAQVDYEQYF.

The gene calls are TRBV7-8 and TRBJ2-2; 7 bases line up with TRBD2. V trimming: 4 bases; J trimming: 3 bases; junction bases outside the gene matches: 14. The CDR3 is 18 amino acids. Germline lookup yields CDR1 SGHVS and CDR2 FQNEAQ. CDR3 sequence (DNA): TGTGCCAGCAGCTCCCGGACTAGTCAATATAAGGACACCGGGGAGCTGTTTTTT. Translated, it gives CASSSRTSQYKDTGELFF.

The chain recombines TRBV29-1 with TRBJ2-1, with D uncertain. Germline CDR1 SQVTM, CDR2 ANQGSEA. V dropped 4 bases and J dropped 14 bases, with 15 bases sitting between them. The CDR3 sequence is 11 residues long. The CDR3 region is CSVVAIPNKFF. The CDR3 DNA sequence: TGCAGCGTTGTGGCCATTCCCAATAAGTTCTTC.

The CDR3 region has the DNA TGCGCCAGCAGCCAGGGTACTGCAGGGCTTAATGAAAAACTGTTTTTT. As protein: CASSQGTAGLNEKLFF. The rearrangement uses TRBV4-1 and TRBJ1-4, with D possibly matching TRBD1 (5 bases). CDR3 length: 16 amino acids. The V gene lost 3 bases and the J gene lost 4 bases, with 15 bases spanning the gap. Germline V gene data show CDR1 as MGHRA and CDR2 as YSYEKL.

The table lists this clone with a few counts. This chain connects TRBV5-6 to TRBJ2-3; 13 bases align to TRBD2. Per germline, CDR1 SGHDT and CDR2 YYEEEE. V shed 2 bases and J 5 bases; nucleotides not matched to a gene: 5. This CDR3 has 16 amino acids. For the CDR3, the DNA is TGTGCCAGCAGCTTCGGACTAGCGGGAGTTGTAGATACGCAGTATTTT. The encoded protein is CASSFGLAGVVDTQYF. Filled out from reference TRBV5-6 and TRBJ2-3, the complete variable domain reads DAGVTQSPTHLIKTRGQQVTLRCSPKSGHDTVSWYQQALGQGPQFIFQYYEEEERQRGNFPDRFSGHQFPNYSSELNVNALLLGDSALYLCASSFGLAGVVDTQYFGPGTRLTVL.

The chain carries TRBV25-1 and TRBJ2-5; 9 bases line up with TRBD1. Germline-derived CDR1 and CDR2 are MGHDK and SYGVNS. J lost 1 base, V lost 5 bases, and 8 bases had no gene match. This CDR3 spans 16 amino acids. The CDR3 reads CASSFGTGLVQETQYF. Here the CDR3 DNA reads TGTGCCAGCAGTTTTGGGACAGGGCTAGTCCAAGAGACCCAGTACTTC.

CDR3 sequence reads: CASSEWAPNSSEQYF. As DNA, the CDR3 is TGTGCCAGCAGTGAATGGGCCCCCAACTCTTCCGAGCAGTACTTC. V is TRBV6-1 and J is TRBJ2-7; no definite D call. The ends were cut back, 2 bases at V and 6 bases at J, with 17 bases in the middle. Per germline, CDR1 MNHNS and CDR2 SASEGT. This CDR3 comprises 15 residues.